The entry that follows covers one T cell receptor (beta chain) sequence. Other nucleotide sequences in the sample specify the same CDR3. The entry originates in a study of control samples from healthy donors and cancer patients. Produced via immunoSEQ multiplex PCR; TCRdb's table is partial and in-frame only. The sample includes 150,000 to 200,000 clones, 80% to 95% of them seen just once. Between the trimmed V and J ends, which lost 3 bases and 3 bases, there was a span of 6 bases. Germline CDR1 is LGHDT and CDR2 is YNNKEL (reference sequence). This CDR3 has 13 residues. This chain uses TRBV3-1 (or the pseudogene TRBV3-2) with TRBJ1-5, with D unclear. Sequencing input: blood. The receptor comes from a middle-aged woman in good health. The chain's CDR3 is CASSQDLNQPQHF. DNA for the CDR3: TGTGCCAGCAGCCAGGATCTCAATCAGCCCCAGCATTTT.